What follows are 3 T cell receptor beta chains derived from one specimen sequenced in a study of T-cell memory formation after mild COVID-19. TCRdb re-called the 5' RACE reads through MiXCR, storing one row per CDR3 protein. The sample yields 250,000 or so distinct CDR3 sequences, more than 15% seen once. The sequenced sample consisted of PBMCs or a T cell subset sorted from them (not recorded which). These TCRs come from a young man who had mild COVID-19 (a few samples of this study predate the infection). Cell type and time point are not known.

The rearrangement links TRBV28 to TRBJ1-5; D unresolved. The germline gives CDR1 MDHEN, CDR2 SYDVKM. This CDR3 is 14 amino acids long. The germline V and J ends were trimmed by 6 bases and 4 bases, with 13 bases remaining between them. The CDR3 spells CASRPPGPNQPQHF. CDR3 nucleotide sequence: TGTGCCAGCAGACCCCCGGGCCCAAATCAGCCCCAGCATTTT.

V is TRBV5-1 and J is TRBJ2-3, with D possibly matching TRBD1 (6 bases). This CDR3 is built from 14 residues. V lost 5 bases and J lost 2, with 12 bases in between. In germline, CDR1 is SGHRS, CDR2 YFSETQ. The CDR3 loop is CASRDSPVTDTQYF. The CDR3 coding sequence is TGCGCCAGCAGGGACAGCCCCGTCACAGATACGCAGTATTTT.

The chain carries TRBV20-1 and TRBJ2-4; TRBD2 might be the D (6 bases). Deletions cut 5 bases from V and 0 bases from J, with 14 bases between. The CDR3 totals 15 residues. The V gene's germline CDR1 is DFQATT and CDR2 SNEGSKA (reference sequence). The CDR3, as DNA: TGCAGTGCTCCCGGACCGGGGGTAGCCAAAAACATTCAGTACTTC. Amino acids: CSAPGPGVAKNIQYF.